The 21 T cell receptor beta chains given below trace back to one sample, sequenced in a study of T cells in Graves' hyperthyroidism and ophthalmopathy. Amplified regions were TCR beta CDR3 sequences from RNA transcripts. A set of HTBI primers served as the primers for a first-round RT-PCR of the TCR CDR3. TCRdb re-called the multiplex PCR reads with MiXCR, one entry per CDR3 protein. The sample yields hundreds of thousands of distinct CDR3 sequences, 16% seen once. The specimen was blood. These TCRs come from a woman between 18 and 29 years old with Graves' hyperthyroidism.

This clonotype was picked up many times. The chain employs TRBV7-6 and TRBJ2-7; 10 bases are a match to TRBD1. From germline, CDR1 is SGHVS and CDR2 FNYEAQ. With 2 bases clipped from V and 2 bases from J, the junction kept 6 bases outside the gene matches. The CDR3 loop spans 16 amino acids. The CDR3 loop is CASSLLDRGLPYEQYF. In DNA form, the CDR3 reads TGTGCCAGCAGCTTACTAGACAGGGGGCTTCCCTACGAGCAGTACTTC.

This clonotype appeared many times. This chain uses TRBV20-1 with TRBJ2-5, with 11 bases matching TRBD2. This CDR3 contains 16 residues. V dropped 2 bases and J dropped 4; count of bases not matched to a gene: 9. The germline CDR1 and CDR2 sequences are DFQATT and SNEGSKA (reference sequence). Here the CDR3 reads CSARPPLAGAGETQYF. In DNA, the CDR3 is TGCAGTGCTAGACCGCCACTAGCGGGGGCGGGAGAGACCCAGTACTTC.

This clonotype was seen once. The germline gene is not matched at one end of the junction; a read error may be the cause. For the CDR3, the DNA is TGTGCCAGCAGCCGACTAGCGGGGGCCTTCACAGATACGCATTATTTT. It is translated as CASSRLAGAFTDTHYF. The gene calls are TRBV7-9 and TRBJ2-3, with 12 bases matching TRBD2. This CDR3 has 16 amino acids. CDR1 is SEHNR, CDR2 FQNEAQ, per germline (reference sequence).

This clonotype occurred a few times. The V gene is TRBV20-1, the J gene TRBJ1-2, with D unclear. CDR1 is DFQATT, CDR2 SNEGSKA, per germline (reference sequence). CDR3 size: 11 residues. This CDR3 reads CRLGNYYGYTF. DNA of the CDR3: TGCAGACTCGGGAATTACTATGGCTACACCTTC.

The CDR3 sequence is CASTGGEGYTF. The CDR3 DNA reads TGTGCCAGTACAGGGGGCGAGGGCTACACCTTC. This sequence joins TRBV6-1 and TRBJ1-2; 9 nucleotides match TRBD1. This CDR3 spans 11 amino acids. Germline values: CDR1 MNHNS, CDR2 SASEGT. V lost 9 bases and J lost 8; bases outside the gene matches: 4.

The genes are TRBV20-1 and TRBJ1-1, with 9 bases that match TRBD1. V lost 6 bases, J lost 1 base, and 6 bases stayed unmatched. The CDR3 is 14 amino acids. Germline V gene data show CDR1 as DFQATT and CDR2 as SNEGSKA (reference sequence). The CDR3: CSAEDRGKNTEAFF. Here the CDR3 DNA reads TGCAGTGCGGAGGACAGGGGAAAGAACACTGAAGCTTTCTTT.

This clonotype was recorded at least ten times. The chain is built from TRBV12-3 or TRBV12-4 and TRBJ1-2; weak D call: TRBD1 (5 bases). The CDR3 covers 13 residues. V lost 8 bases to trimming and J lost 6 bases, with 16 bases between them. CDR3 loop: CASGVRGANGYTF. As DNA, the CDR3 is TGTGCCAGCGGCGTACGAGGGGCCAATGGCTACACCTTC.

The chain links TRBV12-3 or TRBV12-4 to TRBJ2-1; 7 bases map to TRBD1. The CDR3 is 14 amino acids. Losses at the gene ends were 10 bases for V and 2 bases for J; bases not matched to a gene: 8. The CDR3 DNA reads as TGTGCCATCAAGGGGACAGAAGCCTACAATGAGCAGTTCTTC. Translated, it gives CAIKGTEAYNEQFF.

There are a few counts of this clonotype. The chain recombines TRBV6-6 with TRBJ2-1; TRBD1 aligns across 9 bases. This CDR3 spans 18 amino acids. Germline lookup yields CDR1 MNHNY and CDR2 SVGAGI (reference sequence). V shed 0 bases, J shed 6 bases, and the junction held 12 bases outside the gene matches. The CDR3 DNA is TGTGCCAGCAGTTACTCGTTGGGGGAGGACAGGGGCCGCAATGAGCAGTTCTTC. Amino acids: CASSYSLGEDRGRNEQFF.

This clonotype was seen a few times. The V call is TRBV7-9, the J call TRBJ1-1; possible D gene TRBD1, 5 bases. Germline assignment: CDR1 SEHNR and CDR2 FQNEAQ (reference sequence). This CDR3 comprises 13 residues. Trimming took 3 bases from V and 8 from J, leaving 13 bases between them. CDR3 DNA: TGTGCCAGCAGCTTTTTGGACACCCTAGAAGCTTTCTTT. Its translation: CASSFLDTLEAFF.

Only a few counts were recorded for this clonotype. The rearrangement links TRBV6-2 or TRBV6-3 to TRBJ2-1; D is unclear. Germline values: CDR1 MNHEY, CDR2 SVGEGT. The CDR3 length is 15 residues. The V and J ends lost 6 bases and 6 bases respectively, with 18 bases between them. This CDR3 is CASSSHPDKANEQFF. Written as DNA, the CDR3 is TGTGCCAGCAGCTCCCACCCCGACAAGGCCAATGAGCAGTTCTTC.

In this sample, this clonotype turned up a few times. The rearrangement joins TRBV7-8 to TRBJ2-3, with 8 positions matching TRBD2. The junction had 7 bases not matched to a gene; V was cut back by 5 bases and J by 0 bases. This CDR3 has 16 amino acids. Germline V gene lookup returns CDR1 SGHVS and CDR2 FQNEAQ. The CDR3 nucleotides are TGTGCCAGCAGCGGCCGACTAGCGACTAGCACAGATACGCAGTATTTT. Protein product: CASSGRLATSTDTQYF.

This clonotype was counted ten times or more. The chain uses TRBV6-2 or TRBV6-3 and TRBJ2-7; 10 positions match TRBD2. There are 15 residues in the CDR3. Losses at the gene ends were 5 bases for V and 3 bases for J; bases not matched to a gene: 7. Germline assignment: CDR1 MNHEY and CDR2 SVGEGT. This CDR3 reads CASSPSGGLVYEQYF. Written as DNA, the CDR3 is TGTGCCAGCAGTCCTAGCGGGGGCCTAGTCTACGAGCAGTACTTC.

The chain joins TRBV15 to TRBJ1-2, with D maybe TRBD1 (5 bases). This CDR3 spans 13 amino acids. V was pared by 5 bases and J by 8 bases, with 15 bases between. Looked up from germline, CDR1 is LNHNV and CDR2 is YYDKDF (reference sequence). CDR3 protein: CATSGSGVGGYTF. The DNA for the CDR3 is TGTGCCACCAGCGGGTCGGGGGTGGGCGGCTACACCTTC. Based on the CDR3 plus reference TRBV15 and TRBJ1-2, the full variable domain is DAMVIQNPRYQVTQFGKPVTLSCSQTLNHNVMYWYQQKSSQAPKLLFHYYDKDFNNEADTPDNFQSRRPNTSFCFLDIRSPGLGDTAMYLCATSGSGVGGYTFGSGTRLTVV.

This clonotype has more than one count but fewer than ten. This chain joins TRBV12-3 or TRBV12-4 and TRBJ2-4; the D is unclear. V was trimmed by 2 bases and J by 2 bases, leaving 10 bases between them. The CDR3 runs 15 residues. DNA of the CDR3: TGTGCCAGCAGTTTACCGAGAAGTACCAAAAACATTCAGTACTTC. It codes for CASSLPRSTKNIQYF.

This clonotype appeared a few times. This chain joins TRBV2 and TRBJ1-5; D call uncertain. This CDR3 comprises 15 residues. The germline CDR1 and CDR2 sequences are SNHLY and FYNNEI. Trimming took off 2 bases at V and 5 bases at J, with 13 bases between the two ends. The DNA for the CDR3 is TGTGCCAGCAGTGAACCAAGGAGGGCGGATCAGCCCCAGCATTTT. It codes for CASSEPRRADQPQHF. Variable domain in full (rest from reference TRBV2 and TRBJ1-5): EPEVTQTPSHQVTQMGQEVILRCVPISNHLYFYWYRQILGQKVEFLVSFYNNEISEKSEIFDDQFSVERPDGSNFTLKIRSTKLEDSAMYFCASSEPRRADQPQHFGDGTRLSIL.

This clonotype was observed at least ten times. The chain links TRBV12-3 or TRBV12-4 to TRBJ2-1; TRBD2 agrees at 14 bases. This CDR3 spans 19 amino acids. V lost 3 bases to trimming and J lost 1 base; unmatched junction nucleotides: 8. Here the CDR3 reads CASSFLTSGGVVSYNEQFF. The DNA for the CDR3 is TGTGCCAGCAGTTTCTTGACTAGCGGGGGGGTCGTATCCTACAATGAGCAGTTCTTC.

CDR3 DNA sequence: TGTGCCAGCAGTCCACAGGGCCCCCCCTACAATGAGCAGTTCTTC. Amino acids: CASSPQGPPYNEQFF. The V call is TRBV7-9, the J call TRBJ2-1, with D tentatively TRBD1 (6 bases). V shed 6 bases and J shed 2 bases, with 14 bases lying between them. CDR1 and CDR2 from the germline V gene are SEHNR and FQNEAQ (reference sequence). The CDR3 consists of 15 residues.

This clonotype appeared many times. The chain couples TRBV11-3 to TRBJ2-1, with 7 positions matching TRBD1. CDR1 is SGHNT, CDR2 YENEEA, per germline. Germline trimming cut 0 bases from V and 2 bases from J; bases unmatched to any gene: 10. This CDR3 contains 18 residues. The CDR3 reads CASSLEPPGTATYNEQFF. The CDR3 DNA is TGTGCCAGCAGCTTAGAACCCCCCGGGACAGCCACCTACAATGAGCAGTTCTTC. The variable domain in full, completed from reference TRBV11-3 and TRBJ2-1, reads EAGVVQSPRYKIIEKKQPVAFWCNPISGHNTLYWYLQNLGQGPELLIRYENEEAVDDSQLPKDRFSAERLKGVDSTLKIQPAELGDSAVYLCASSLEPPGTATYNEQFFGPGTRLTVL.

This sequence joins TRBV24-1 and TRBJ2-1; 13 nucleotides match TRBD2. Germline V gene lookup returns CDR1 KGHDR and CDR2 SFDVKD. CDR3 length: 16 residues. Trimming took 3 bases from V and 8 from J; bases not matched to a gene: 6. As DNA, the CDR3 is TGTGCCACCAGTGATCGGACTAGCGGGAGAGTCTATGAGCAGTTCTTC. Its protein is CATSDRTSGRVYEQFF.

This clonotype was observed at least ten times. The chain employs TRBV6-2 or TRBV6-3 and TRBJ2-3; D call uncertain. The V gene's germline CDR1 is MNHEY and CDR2 SVGEGT. Trimming left V 9 bases short and J 6 bases short, with 16 bases between. The CDR3 loop spans 13 amino acids. The CDR3 DNA follows: TGTGCCAGTAGACCCCCGGCCGTGGATACGCAGTATTTT. Its translation: CASRPPAVDTQYF.